This TCR beta chain was profiled in a study of shared clonotypes between healthy human individuals. Study results and limitations: Across a handful of donors, naive CD4 shared around 5.4%, naive CD8 around 3.8%, memory CD4 roughly 2.4%, memory CD8 more than 0.35%.

For this clone: As yet, its antigen is unknown.

Donors, healthy HIV-negative adults, lacked recent acute infections or vaccinations. TCRdb's table, derived via immunoSEQ multiplex PCR, lists solely in-frame clones and lacks some. The sample has around 720,000 clones, less than 80% seen once. V was clipped by 5 bases and J by 2 bases, with 19 bases between them. Per the germline V gene, CDR1 is SGHVS and CDR2 is FQNEAQ. The CDR3 consists of 16 residues. The sample consisted of memory CD4+ T cells sorted from blood. Subset meaning: CD45RA-negative fraction. J is TRBJ2-7 and V is TRBV7-8; D unresolved. The receptor was isolated from a woman aged 30 to 39 in good health. The CDR3 region is CASSTASKGLTYEQYF. The CDR3 coding sequence is TGTGCCAGCAGCACAGCCTCTAAAGGCTTAACCTACGAGCAGTACTTC. Supplemented by reference TRBV7-8 and TRBJ2-7, the full variable domain reads GAGVSQSPRYKVAKRGQDVALRCDPISGHVSLFWYQQALGQGPEFLTYFQNEAQLDKSGLPSDRFFAERPEGSVSTLKIQRTQQEDSAVYLCASSTASKGLTYEQYFGPGTRLTVT.